One and the same sample provided the 23 T cell receptor beta chains below, sequenced in a study of T cells in Graves' hyperthyroidism and ophthalmopathy. Regions amplified from RNA transcripts were the TCR beta CDR3 regions. Initially, a first-round RT-PCR of the TCR CDR3 employed the HTBI primer set. Each CDR3 protein gets one entry after TCRdb re-called the multiplex PCR reads with MiXCR. The sample holds 500,000 to 800,000 distinct CDR3 sequences; about 14% are singletons and the top ten take roughly an eighth. Sequencing input: blood. These receptors all stem from a woman aged 50 to 60 with Graves' ophthalmopathy.

This clonotype was seen many times. V and J are TRBV28 and TRBJ2-7, with 9 nucleotides matching TRBD2. Germline V gives CDR1 MDHEN, CDR2 SYDVKM. The CDR3 covers 16 residues. Trimming took 4 bases from V and 1 from J; bases not matched to a gene: 8. The CDR3 reads CASSSPVAGESYEQYF. CDR3 DNA: TGTGCCAGCAGTTCCCCCGTAGCGGGAGAGTCCTACGAGCAGTACTTC.

This clonotype was detected ten times or more. The chain links TRBV6-2 or TRBV6-3 to TRBJ2-1; the match to TRBD1 covers 12 bases. This CDR3 has 18 amino acids. Germline V gene sequence: CDR1 MNHEY, CDR2 SVGEGT. J gave up 4 bases and V 2 bases, and 9 bases lay outside the gene matches. The CDR3 sequence is CASSYHLGTGGAYNEQFF. The CDR3 DNA is TGTGCCAGCAGTTACCACCTTGGGACAGGGGGCGCTTACAATGAGCAGTTCTTC.

This clonotype was counted only a few times. This chain connects TRBV6-2 or TRBV6-3 to TRBJ2-1; a weak D match, TRBD1 (6 bases). The CDR3 spans 13 residues. V was shortened by 7 bases and J by 9 bases, with 16 bases between the two germline ends. Germline V gene data show CDR1 as MNHEY and CDR2 as SVGEGT. Here the CDR3 reads CASTKTGLGEQFF. The CDR3 DNA follows: TGTGCCAGCACCAAGACAGGATTAGGTGAGCAGTTCTTC.

This clonotype was recorded at least ten times. This rearrangement joins TRBV28 to TRBJ2-7; D call uncertain. The CDR3 runs 12 residues. CDR1 and CDR2 from the germline V gene are MDHEN and SYDVKM. V gave up 6 bases and J gave up 6 bases, with 12 bases separating them. Written as DNA, the CDR3 is TGTGCCAGCAGGAATCGATCGGGCGAGCAGTACTTC. Translation gives CASRNRSGEQYF.

This clonotype was counted ten times or more. The genes are TRBV6-2 or TRBV6-3 and TRBJ1-1, with D hard to call. Germline loops: CDR1 MNHEY, CDR2 SVGEGT. The CDR3 totals 14 residues. V lost 8 bases and J lost 4, with 17 bases in between. The CDR3: CASSVGVRGTEAFF. The CDR3 nucleotides read TGTGCCAGCTCCGTCGGGGTCCGGGGCACTGAAGCTTTCTTT.

This chain links TRBV7-8 with TRBJ1-2; no clear D gene. There are 14 residues in the CDR3. Trimming left V 1 base short and J 7 bases short, with 13 bases between. Germline V gene data show CDR1 as SGHVS and CDR2 as FQNEAQ. DNA for the CDR3: TGTGCCAGCAGCTTAGGGTGGACGGATCCTGGCTACACCTTC. Translating it yields CASSLGWTDPGYTF. Supplemented by reference TRBV7-8 and TRBJ1-2, the full variable domain reads GAGVSQSPRYKVAKRGQDVALRCDPISGHVSLFWYQQALGQGPEFLTYFQNEAQLDKSGLPSDRFFAERPEGSVSTLKIQRTQQEDSAVYLCASSLGWTDPGYTFGSGTRLTVV.

The rearrangement links TRBV6-4 to TRBJ2-5; D is possibly TRBD2 (7 bases). The CDR3 has 16 amino acids. Trimming removed 6 bases from V and 12 bases from J, with 29 bases in between. Germline V gene lookup returns CDR1 MRHNA and CDR2 SNTAGT. CDR3 coding DNA: TGTGCCAGCAGGGAGGGGGGGGTGGGGGGGTGGGAGACGAAGTACTTC. Its translation: CASREGGVGGWETKYF.

This clonotype was picked up a small number of times. The V call is TRBV3-2, the J call TRBJ2-4. TRBV3-2 is shown as a pseudogene. The CDR3 spans 16 residues. The CDR3 sequence is CASSQLTLLAKNIQYF. The CDR3 region has the DNA TGTGCCAGCAGCCAGTTGACTCTCTTAGCCAAAAACATTCAGTACTTC.

This clonotype was seen ten or more times. The chain combines TRBV30 with TRBJ1-1; the D gene is possibly TRBD1 (5 bases). Trimming left V 4 bases short and J 5 bases short, with 14 bases between. Germline CDR1 GTSNPN, CDR2 SVGIG (reference sequence). The CDR3 is 13 residues long. The CDR3 spells CAWNQGVRTEAFF. CDR3 coding DNA: TGTGCCTGGAATCAGGGCGTTCGGACTGAAGCTTTCTTT.

This clonotype came up many times. J is TRBJ2-5 and V is TRBV27; 9 bases agree with TRBD1. The CDR3 is 15 amino acids. V lost 4 bases to trimming and J lost 2 bases; unmatched junction nucleotides: 5. Germline values: CDR1 MNHEY, CDR2 SMNVEV (reference sequence). CDR3 loop: CASSWGTGSQETQYF. For the CDR3, the DNA is TGTGCCAGCAGTTGGGGGACAGGGAGTCAAGAGACCCAGTACTTC.

This clonotype has a count of ten or more. This chain uses TRBV4-3 with TRBJ2-2, with D uncertain. Trimming took off 0 bases at V and 6 bases at J, with 8 bases between the two ends. CDR1 is LGHNA, CDR2 YSLEER, per germline. The CDR3 covers 14 residues. The CDR3 region has the DNA TGCGCCAGCAGCCAAGATCGAGTCCCCGGGGAGCTGTTTTTT. It yields the protein CASSQDRVPGELFF.

This clonotype was detected ten times or more. The chain couples TRBV20-1 to TRBJ2-3; a possible D gene is TRBD2 (6 bases). CDR1 is DFQATT and CDR2 is SNEGSKA in the germline V gene (reference sequence). Trimming cost V 0 bases and J 2 bases, with 9 bases left between them. This CDR3 has 14 residues. CDR3: CSARDQDYTDTQYF. CDR3 bases: TGCAGTGCTAGAGATCAGGACTACACAGATACGCAGTATTTT.

This clonotype was seen many times. The J gene is TRBJ1-6, the V gene TRBV7-2; tentatively, D is TRBD1 (5 bases). CDR3 size: 18 residues. V was clipped by 2 bases and J by 7 bases, with 21 bases between them. In germline, CDR1 is SGHTA, CDR2 FQGNSA. CDR3 nucleotides: TGTGCCAGCAGCTTAACGCGCGCCAACCTCAGGACAAATTCACCCCTCCACTTT. Its protein product is CASSLTRANLRTNSPLHF.

This clonotype was seen a few times. The chain employs TRBV5-5 and TRBJ2-3; 11 nucleotides line up with TRBD2. V shed 10 bases and J 5 bases; nucleotides not matched to a gene: 18. This CDR3 has 17 residues. Germline V gene data show CDR1 as SGHKS and CDR2 as YYEKEE (reference sequence). The CDR3 loop is CAGIPEVAGGPEDTQYF. DNA for the CDR3: TGTGCCGGCATCCCCGAGGTAGCGGGAGGGCCCGAAGATACGCAGTATTTT.

The chain recombines TRBV5-1 with TRBJ2-1, with 14 bases identical to TRBD2. Germline CDR1 and CDR2: SGHRS and YFSETQ. The CDR3 length is 15 residues. V trimming: 6 bases; J trimming: 9 bases; junction bases outside the gene matches: 8. In nucleotides, the CDR3 is TGCGCCAGCACTATAGGACTAGCGGGAGGACCTGAGCAGTTCTTC. Translation gives CASTIGLAGGPEQFF.

This clonotype was seen many times. The J gene is TRBJ2-7, the V gene TRBV7-2; the match to TRBD2 covers 9 bases. The junction had 4 bases not matched to a gene; V was cut back by 1 base and J by 3 bases. Germline V CDR1 and CDR2: SGHTA, FQGNSA. CDR3 length: 15 residues. CDR3 in DNA: TGTGCCAGCAGCTTAGGTAGCGGGAGTGTCTACGAGCAGTACTTC. Translating it yields CASSLGSGSVYEQYF.

This clonotype appeared many times. The chain has TRBV7-9 and TRBJ2-1, with D hard to call. Trimming left V 1 base short and J 9 bases short, with 7 bases between. This CDR3 has 12 residues. Germline V gene sequence: CDR1 SEHNR, CDR2 FQNEAQ (reference sequence). In nucleotides, the CDR3 is TGTGCCAGCAGCTTAGTGCAGCTTGAGCAGTTCTTC. Translating it yields CASSLVQLEQFF.

A few counts support this clonotype. This rearrangement joins TRBV7-8 to TRBJ2-7; D ambiguous. The V gene's germline CDR1 is SGHVS and CDR2 FQNEAQ. This CDR3 is built from 14 residues. With 1 base removed from V and 6 bases from J, the gap between germline ends came to 13 bases. The CDR3, as DNA: TGTGCCAGCAGCTTAGGCCGCCGGGTAGGCGAGCAGTACTTC. Protein product: CASSLGRRVGEQYF. The whole variable domain, filled in from reference TRBV7-8 and TRBJ2-7, reads GAGVSQSPRYKVAKRGQDVALRCDPISGHVSLFWYQQALGQGPEFLTYFQNEAQLDKSGLPSDRFFAERPEGSVSTLKIQRTQQEDSAVYLCASSLGRRVGEQYFGPGTRLTVT.

The chain employs TRBV9 and TRBJ2-1, with 9 positions matching TRBD1. This CDR3 is 13 amino acids long. CDR1 is SGDLS and CDR2 is YYNGEE in the germline V gene. The junction had 4 bases not matched to a gene; V was cut back by 3 bases and J by 9 bases. For the CDR3, the DNA is TGTGCCAGCAGCGCCCGACAGGGGGTTGAGCAGTTCTTC. Amino acid sequence: CASSARQGVEQFF.

This clonotype occurred many times. The gene calls are TRBV7-9 and TRBJ2-5, with D possibly being TRBD2 (5 bases). This CDR3 comprises 16 residues. Trimming shortened V by 5 bases and J by 4 bases, and 20 bases separated the two germline ends. CDR1 is SEHNR, CDR2 FQNEAQ, per germline (reference sequence). The CDR3 sequence is CASSPSGLQVAETQYF. The CDR3 DNA follows: TGTGCCAGCAGCCCTAGTGGACTCCAGGTTGCAGAGACCCAGTACTTC.

This clonotype was counted ten times or more. The chain has TRBV11-3 and TRBJ2-2; TRBD1 matches 7 bases. The germline V gene has CDR1 SGHNT and CDR2 YENEEA. This CDR3 is 12 amino acids long. Trimming took 3 bases from V and 8 from J; bases not matched to a gene: 0. The CDR3 sequence is CASSLTGGELFF. CDR3 nucleotides: TGTGCCAGCAGCTTGACAGGGGGGGAGCTGTTTTTT.

There are many counts of this clonotype. The J gene is TRBJ2-1, the V gene TRBV20-1; D not resolved. With 0 bases removed from V and 9 bases from J, the gap between germline ends came to 9 bases. CDR1 is DFQATT, CDR2 SNEGSKA, per germline (reference sequence). This CDR3 has 12 residues. CDR3 protein: CSARESGTEQFF. CDR3 nucleotides: TGCAGTGCTAGAGAGTCAGGCACTGAGCAGTTCTTC.

This clonotype appeared many times. The genes are TRBV28 and TRBJ1-4; tentative D call: TRBD1 (5 bases). Germline CDR1 reads MDHEN; CDR2 reads SYDVKM. The CDR3 extends over 16 amino acids. V was trimmed by 5 bases and J by 3 bases, leaving 16 bases between them. The CDR3 sequence: CASSAPPGRANEKLFF. CDR3 nucleotides: TGTGCCAGCAGTGCCCCACCGGGACGGGCTAATGAAAAACTGTTTTTT.